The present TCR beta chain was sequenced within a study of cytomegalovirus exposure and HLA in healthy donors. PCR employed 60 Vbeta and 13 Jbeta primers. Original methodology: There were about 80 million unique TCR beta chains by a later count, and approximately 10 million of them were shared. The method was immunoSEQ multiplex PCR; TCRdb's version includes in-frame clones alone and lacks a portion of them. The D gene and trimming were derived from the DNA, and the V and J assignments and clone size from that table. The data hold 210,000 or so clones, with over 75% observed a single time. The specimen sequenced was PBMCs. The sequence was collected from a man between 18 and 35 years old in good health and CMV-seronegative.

The CDR3 here is CASSFLSPTPGELFF. The CDR3 DNA is TGTGCCAGCAGTTTCTTATCTCCTACGCCCGGGGAGCTGTTTTTT. This chain joins TRBV27 and TRBJ2-2; no clear D. Germline lookup yields CDR1 MNHEY and CDR2 SMNVEV (reference sequence). The length of the CDR3 is 15 residues. The germline V and J ends were trimmed by 3 bases and 6 bases, with 14 bases remaining between them.